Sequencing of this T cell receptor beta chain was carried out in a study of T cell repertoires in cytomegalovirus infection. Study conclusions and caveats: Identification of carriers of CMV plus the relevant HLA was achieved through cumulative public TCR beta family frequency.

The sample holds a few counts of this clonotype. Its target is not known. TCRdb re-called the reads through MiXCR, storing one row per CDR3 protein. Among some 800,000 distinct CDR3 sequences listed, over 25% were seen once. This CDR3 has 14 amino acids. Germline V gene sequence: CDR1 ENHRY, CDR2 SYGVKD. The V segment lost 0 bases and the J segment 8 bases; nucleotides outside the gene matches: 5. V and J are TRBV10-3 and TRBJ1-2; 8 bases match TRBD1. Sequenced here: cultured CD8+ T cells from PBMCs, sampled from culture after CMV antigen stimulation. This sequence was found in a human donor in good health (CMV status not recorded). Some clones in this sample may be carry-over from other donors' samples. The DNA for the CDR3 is TGTGCCATCAGTGAGTCTGCAGGGGGCAGCGGCTACACCTTC. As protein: CAISESAGGSGYTF.